This T cell receptor beta chain is drawn from a study of shared clonotypes between healthy human individuals. Trimming removed 4 bases from V and 3 bases from J, with 18 bases in between. The CDR3 is 16 amino acids. Germline CDR1 is MDHEN and CDR2 is SYDVKM. Generated by immunoSEQ multiplex PCR, the TCRdb table keeps only in-frame clones and is missing some. The sample consists of hundreds of thousands of clones, around three quarters of them appearing once. The origin of this receptor is a woman aged 40 to 50 in good health. Some clones in this sample may be carry-over from other donors' samples. The V gene is TRBV28, the J gene TRBJ2-5; D possibly corresponds to TRBD2 (6 bases). The sequencing sample was made of PBMCs. For the CDR3, the DNA is TGTGCCAGCAGTTCCGCCCGGCAGGGACTGAAAGAGACCCAGTACTTC. It yields the protein CASSSARQGLKETQYF.